Listed below are T cell receptor beta chains from one sample, sequenced in a study of T cells in Graves' hyperthyroidism and ophthalmopathy. TCRdb used MiXCR to reprocess the multiplex PCR reads, holding one entry per CDR3 protein. This table holds hundreds of thousands of distinct CDR3 sequences, around 21% found once. What was sequenced was blood. These receptors originate from a man under 40 with Graves' ophthalmopathy. The CDR3 runs from the conserved cysteine through the conserved F or W. Fields, in order: D gene, J gene, V gene, clone size, CDR3 protein, CDR3 DNA. D genes are given only for firm matches. Expanded clones get a size class; other rows say once, few or many, or leave the size out.

d_call: TRBD2; j_call: TRBJ2-2; v_call: TRBV19; clone_size: .; cdr3_aa: CASSIVLLAVNTGELFF; cdr3_nt: TGTGCCAGTAGTATAGTACTACTAGCGGTGAACACCGGGGAGCTGTTTTTT
d_call: TRBD2; j_call: TRBJ2-1; v_call: TRBV28; clone_size: many; cdr3_aa: CASSLRNPTSGRSSYNEQFF; cdr3_nt: TGTGCCAGCAGTTTAAGGAACCCGACTAGCGGGAGGAGCTCCTACAATGAGCAGTTCTTC
d_call: TRBD2; j_call: TRBJ2-7; v_call: TRBV20-1; clone_size: few; cdr3_aa: CSAQSWTSGSRPPYEQYF; cdr3_nt: TGCAGTGCTCAGAGCTGGACTAGCGGCAGCAGGCCCCCCTACGAGCAGTACTTC
d_call: .; j_call: TRBJ2-7; v_call: TRBV4-1; clone_size: few; cdr3_aa: CASSQAPSRVRDEQYF; cdr3_nt: TGCGCCAGCAGCCAAGCCCCCTCGCGGGTTCGGGACGAGCAGTACTTC
d_call: TRBD2; j_call: TRBJ2-1; v_call: TRBV5-1; clone_size: many; cdr3_aa: CASRGAGVEQFF; cdr3_nt: TGCGCCAGCAGGGGAGCGGGGGTTGAGCAGTTCTTC
d_call: .; j_call: TRBJ1-5; v_call: TRBV28; clone_size: .; cdr3_aa: CASRVGFQSNQPQHF; cdr3_nt: TGTGCCAGCAGGGTGGGGTTTCAGAGCAATCAGCCCCAGCATTTT
d_call: .; j_call: TRBJ2-1; v_call: TRBV27; clone_size: few; cdr3_aa: CASSLAWPSSYNEQFF; cdr3_nt: TGTGCCAGCAGCCTAGCGTGGCCTAGCTCCTACAATGAGCAGTTCTTC
d_call: .; j_call: TRBJ2-7; v_call: TRBV28; clone_size: many; cdr3_aa: CASSLRRESYEQYF; cdr3_nt: TGTGCCAGCAGTTTAAGACGGGAGTCCTACGAGCAGTACTTC
d_call: TRBD2; j_call: TRBJ2-1; v_call: TRBV7-9; clone_size: few; cdr3_aa: CASPGGGEGRNEQFF; cdr3_nt: TGTGCCAGCCCCGGCGGAGGGGAGGGCCGCAATGAGCAGTTCTTC
d_call: TRBD1; j_call: TRBJ2-1; v_call: TRBV19; clone_size: few; cdr3_aa: CASYDRGLNEQFF; cdr3_nt: TGTGCCAGTTATGACAGGGGGCTGAATGAGCAGTTCTTC
d_call: .; j_call: TRBJ1-1; v_call: TRBV3-1; clone_size: many; cdr3_aa: CASSQDSLDRRGAFF; cdr3_nt: TGTGCCAGCAGCCAAGATTCCCTCGACAGGCGGGGAGCTTTCTTT
d_call: .; j_call: TRBJ2-2; v_call: TRBV10-3; clone_size: .; cdr3_aa: CGYRDGGTGELFF; cdr3_nt: TGTGGCTACCGGGACGGTGGTACCGGGGAGCTGTTTTTT
d_call: TRBD2; j_call: TRBJ2-3; v_call: TRBV7-8; clone_size: few; cdr3_aa: CASSPRTSGIGTDTQYF; cdr3_nt: TGTGCCAGCAGCCCAAGGACTAGCGGGATAGGGACAGATACGCAGTATTTT
d_call: .; j_call: TRBJ2-3; v_call: TRBV7-3; clone_size: few; cdr3_aa: CASSTGTSTDTQYF; cdr3_nt: TGTGCCAGCAGCACCGGGACTAGCACAGATACGCAGTATTTT
d_call: TRBD2; j_call: TRBJ2-7; v_call: TRBV27; clone_size: .; cdr3_aa: CASSYPPGLVLYEQYF; cdr3_nt: TGTGCCAGCAGTTATCCGCCGGGACTAGTTCTATACGAGCAGTACTTC
d_call: .; j_call: TRBJ2-1; v_call: TRBV13; clone_size: .; cdr3_aa: CASSRRVEQFF; cdr3_nt: TGTGCCAGCAGCAGAAGGGTTGAGCAGTTCTTC
d_call: TRBD1; j_call: TRBJ2-5; v_call: TRBV13; clone_size: .; cdr3_aa: CASSPRGQGGETQYF; cdr3_nt: TGTGCCAGCAGCCCTCGTGGACAGGGGGGAGAGACCCAGTACTTC
d_call: .; j_call: TRBJ1-3; v_call: TRBV20-1; clone_size: .; cdr3_aa: CSARAPPGNTMYF; cdr3_nt: TGCAGTGCTAGGGCCCCACCTGGAAACACCATGTATTTT
d_call: TRBD1; j_call: TRBJ2-2; v_call: TRBV6-1; clone_size: many; cdr3_aa: CASSPLQGAGGELFF; cdr3_nt: TGTGCCAGCAGTCCATTGCAGGGGGCCGGCGGGGAGCTGTTTTTT
d_call: TRBD2; j_call: TRBJ2-2; v_call: TRBV7-9; clone_size: .; cdr3_aa: CASSPVGRARTGELFF; cdr3_nt: TGTGCCAGCAGCCCCGTGGGGAGGGCGAGGACCGGGGAGCTGTTTTTT
d_call: TRBD1; j_call: TRBJ1-1; v_call: TRBV28; clone_size: .; cdr3_aa: CASSSPLDRGAFF; cdr3_nt: TGTGCCAGCAGTTCGCCTTTAGACAGGGGGGCTTTCTTT
d_call: TRBD1; j_call: TRBJ1-1; v_call: TRBV29-1; clone_size: .; cdr3_aa: CSANTGTGMNTEAFF; cdr3_nt: TGCAGCGCCAACACCGGGACAGGGATGAACACTGAAGCTTTCTTT
d_call: TRBD2; j_call: TRBJ2-1; v_call: TRBV6-2/TRBV6-3; clone_size: .; cdr3_aa: CASRTGTSGRGYNEQFF; cdr3_nt: TGTGCCAGCAGGACGGGGACTAGCGGGAGGGGGTACAATGAGCAGTTCTTC